Listed below are T cell receptor beta chains from one sample, sequenced in a study of shared clonotypes between healthy human individuals. Sequencing was performed with immunoSEQ multiplex PCR; in TCRdb, only in-frame clones are kept and a portion is missing. The sample lists 600,000 to 800,000 clones; 72% were seen once. The sample taken for sequencing was memory CD4+ T cells sorted from blood. Receptors were obtained from a woman aged 25 to 39 in good health. Each CDR3 is given with its conserved first and last residue. The D gene is left open where the match is weak. The listing skips clone size in some rows; elsewhere it reads once, few, many or a size class.

v_call	j_call	clone_size	d_call	cdr3_nt	cdr3_aa
TRBV19	TRBJ1-5	.	TRBD1	TGTGCCAGTAGAACCGGACAGGGGCTGAATCAGCCCCAGCATTTT	CASRTGQGLNQPQHF
TRBV7-8	TRBJ2-1	.	TRBD1	TGTGCCAGCAGTTCAACCGGGACAGGGTCTAGGGAGCAGTTCTTC	CASSSTGTGSREQFF
TRBV28	TRBJ2-3	once	.	TGTGCCAGCAGTTTAGCTGCGCACGACCATACGCAGTATTTT	CASSLAAHDHTQYF
TRBV16	TRBJ2-7	few	TRBD1	TGTGCCAGCAGCCAATCGGCGAGACAGGGAACCGAGCAGTACTTC	CASSQSARQGTEQYF
TRBV6-1	TRBJ1-2	.	.	TGTGCCAGCAGTGAAACCGCCCCGCGAAGTTATGGCTACACCTTC	CASSETAPRSYGYTF
TRBV10-3	TRBJ2-7	.	TRBD1	TGTGCCATCAGCGGGACAGGGGATTCCTACGAGCAGTACTTC	CAISGTGDSYEQYF
TRBV6-1	TRBJ2-2	.	.	TGTGCCAGCAGTGAAGGGAGGGAGCTGTTTTTT	CASSEGRELFF
TRBV19	TRBJ2-3	few	.	TGTGCCAGTAGTCCCTTTGGAGCGGTAAGCACAGATACGCAGTATTTT	CASSPFGAVSTDTQYF
TRBV7-3	TRBJ2-5	few	.	TGTGCCAGCAGCCCTGGGGGGGCGGGAGAGACCCAGTACTTC	CASSPGGAGETQYF
TRBV11-2	TRBJ2-1	.	TRBD2	TGTGCCAGCAGCTTAGCTATTGCGGGAGGCTCCTACAATGAGCAGTTCTTC	CASSLAIAGGSYNEQFF
TRBV7-2	TRBJ2-3	.	.	TGTGCCAGCAGCTTAGAGTCAGATACGCAGTATTTT	CASSLESDTQYF
TRBV6-7	TRBJ2-5	.	TRBD1	TGTGCCAGCAACAGCCGTACAGGGGGATACCAAGAGACCCAGTACTTC	CASNSRTGGYQETQYF
TRBV6-5	TRBJ1-5	.	.	TGTGCCAGCAGGCCAGCAGCTGCAGGTCAGCCCCAGCATTTT	CASRPAAAGQPQHF
TRBV29-1	TRBJ2-7	.	TRBD2	TGCAGCGTTCGACGACTAGCGGAAAGTTACGAGCAGTACTTC	CSVRRLAESYEQYF
TRBV6-1	TRBJ2-7	.	.	TGTGCCAGCAGTGCTGGTTACTACGAGCAGTACTTC	CASSAGYYEQYF
TRBV19	TRBJ1-5	few	.	TGTGCCAGTACCCCAAAGGGCAGGGCAAGTCAGCCCCAGCATTTT	CASTPKGRASQPQHF
TRBV29-1	TRBJ2-5	.	.	TGCAGCGTTCGGGGTTCCGGTGAGACCCAGTACTTC	CSVRGSGETQYF
TRBV5-8	TRBJ2-7	few	TRBD2	TGTGCCAGCAGCAGACTAGCGGGAGGGCGGAACGAGCAGTACTTC	CASSRLAGGRNEQYF
TRBV27	TRBJ1-2	.	.	TGTGCCAGCAGCCACGGACAGCCCGGGGGTGGCTACACCTTC	CASSHGQPGGGYTF
TRBV18	TRBJ1-2	.	.	TGTGCCAGCTCACCCGGGCAGCTTACTAACTATGGCTACACCTTC	CASSPGQLTNYGYTF
TRBV23-1	TRBJ2-7	many	.	TGCGCCAGCAGCCCGTTAGCGGAGGTCTCCTACGAGCAGTACTTC	CASSPLAEVSYEQYF